This T cell receptor beta chain was retrieved from a study of neurological immune-mediated disorders. This clonotype was detected ten times or more. CDR3 length: 14 residues. V shed 10 bases, J shed 5 bases, and the junction held 13 bases outside the gene matches. Germline V gene sequence: CDR1 SGHAT, CDR2 FQNNGV. Synthesis of cDNA was performed by 5'RACE using 10-nucleotide random UMIs. Each CDR3 protein is one row after TCRdb ran MiXCR on the 5' RACE reads. The sample includes tens of thousands of distinct CDR3 sequences, 9.5% to 15% of them seen just once. This clonotype was sampled from a woman aged 55-69 years with HTLV-1-associated myelopathy (HAM/TSP). J is TRBJ2-7 and V is TRBV11-2, with 8 nucleotides matching TRBD2. Sample: PBMCs. CDR3 region: CAKGEGGRTNEQYF. The CDR3, as DNA: TGTGCCAAGGGGGAGGGCGGGAGGACCAACGAGCAGTACTTC.